Below are 28 T cell receptor beta chains sequenced from a single sample in a study of blood T cell repertoires in COVID-19. TCRdb's table, derived via immunoSEQ multiplex PCR, lists solely in-frame clones and lacks some. The data show 200,000 to 250,000 clones, 65% to 85% seen once. The sample consisted of peripheral blood. Receptors were obtained from a woman older than 75 with acute or convalescent COVID-19.

This sequence joins TRBV7-2 and TRBJ1-4; 7 bases agree with TRBD1. Germline V CDR1 and CDR2: SGHTA, FQGNSA. The CDR3 sequence is 16 residues long. J gave up 7 bases and V 1 base, and 9 bases lay outside the gene matches. The CDR3 bases are TGTGCCAGCAGCTTAGACCGAGGGGGCTCGGGTGAAAAACTGTTTTTT. This encodes CASSLDRGGSGEKLFF.

The chain couples TRBV30 to TRBJ2-6; D gene ambiguous. CDR1 is GTSNPN and CDR2 is SVGIG in the germline V gene (reference sequence). The CDR3 contains 15 residues. Trimming left V 4 bases short and J 1 base short, with 11 bases between. CDR3 sequence: CAWTGSLSGANVLTF. The DNA for the CDR3 is TGTGCCTGGACAGGTTCCCTTTCTGGGGCCAACGTCCTGACTTTC.

The chain carries TRBV5-6 and TRBJ1-6; 11 nucleotides line up with TRBD1. The CDR3 contains 15 residues. The germline V gene encodes CDR1 SGHDT and CDR2 YYEEEE. V shed 4 bases and J 9 bases; nucleotides not matched to a gene: 6. CDR3 loop: CASSPRDRGGSPLHF. For the CDR3, the DNA is TGTGCCAGCAGCCCGCGGGACAGGGGGGGTTCACCCCTCCACTTT.

The V call is TRBV4-3, the J call TRBJ1-2; 8 bases map to TRBD1. The ends lost 0 bases at V and 8 bases at J; junction bases unmatched: 8. The V gene's germline CDR1 is LGHNA and CDR2 YSLEER. CDR3 length: 15 residues. The CDR3 is CASSQDYVSGGGYTF. In DNA form, the CDR3 reads TGCGCCAGCAGCCAAGATTACGTTTCAGGGGGCGGCTACACCTTC.

In nucleotides, the CDR3 is TGTGCCAGCAGCTTATCACAGGGGGCTAATGAAAAACTGTTTTTT. This translates into CASSLSQGANEKLFF. This chain connects TRBV7-8 to TRBJ1-4; 8 bases are shared with TRBD1. Germline V gives CDR1 SGHVS, CDR2 FQNEAQ. This CDR3 contains 15 residues. Losses at the gene ends were 2 bases for V and 3 bases for J; bases not matched to a gene: 2.

V gene TRBV24-1 combines with J gene TRBJ2-3; 9 positions agree with TRBD1. J was trimmed by 3 bases and V by 2 bases; bases with no gene match: 11. The CDR3 totals 18 residues. Germline loops: CDR1 KGHDR, CDR2 SFDVKD. DNA of the CDR3: TGTGCCACCAGTGATTACCCAGACCGACAGGGGGGTACAGATACGCAGTATTTT. Translation gives CATSDYPDRQGGTDTQYF.

The chain combines TRBV7-2 with TRBJ2-7; 10 bases match TRBD2. The CDR3 extends over 16 amino acids. V lost 5 bases to trimming and J lost 0 bases; unmatched junction nucleotides: 7. From germline, CDR1 is SGHTA and CDR2 FQGNSA. Written as DNA, the CDR3 is TGTGCCAGCAGCCCAGGGGGACTAGCGTTCTCCTACGAGCAGTACTTC. This sequence encodes CASSPGGLAFSYEQYF.

The table lists this clone with a few counts. The genes are TRBV5-6 and TRBJ2-7, with D possibly matching TRBD1 (6 bases). V lost 6 bases to trimming and J lost 6 bases, with 25 bases between them. This CDR3 spans 16 amino acids. Germline V lookup: CDR1 SGHDT, CDR2 YYEEEE. This CDR3 reads CASTLPTGPQTGEQYF. The CDR3 DNA sequence: TGTGCCAGCACCCTACCAACAGGGCCTCAAACTGGCGAGCAGTACTTC.

The V and J genes are TRBV11-2 and TRBJ1-2; no definite D call. Trimming stripped 0 bases from V and 1 base from J, with 15 bases between. There are 17 residues in the CDR3. Germline V gene data show CDR1 as SGHAT and CDR2 as FQNNGV. The CDR3 DNA follows: TGTGCCAGCAGCTTAGATATCGCGGCGAGGCTTAACTATGGCTACACCTTC. It translates to CASSLDIAARLNYGYTF.

V and J are TRBV7-3 and TRBJ2-3; the match to TRBD2 covers 8 bases. The V gene end was trimmed by 2 bases and the J gene end by 4 bases; junction bases not matched to a gene: 8. Germline V gene data show CDR1 as SGHTA and CDR2 as FQGTGA. This CDR3 contains 16 residues. CDR3 in amino acids: CASSLLSGGGADTQYF. The DNA of the CDR3 is TGTGCCAGCAGCTTATTGAGCGGGGGAGGAGCAGATACGCAGTATTTT.

The J gene is TRBJ2-3, the V gene TRBV6-2 or TRBV6-3; 8 bases are a match to TRBD1. CDR3 size: 14 residues. From germline, CDR1 is MNHEY and CDR2 SVGEGT. V was pared by 4 bases and J by 5 bases, with 5 bases of the junction left unmatched. As DNA, the CDR3 is TGTGCCAGCAGTTCGTCAGGGGGCAGAGATACGCAGTATTTT. Translating it yields CASSSSGGRDTQYF.

The rearrangement links TRBV10-1 to TRBJ1-1, with unresolved D. Germline V lookup: CDR1 WNHNN, CDR2 SYGVQD (reference sequence). Trimming pared 5 bases from V and 0 bases from J, leaving 13 bases between. The CDR3 spans 15 residues. CDR3 in amino acids: CASSPPPTVNTEAFF. The DNA for the CDR3 is TGCGCCAGCAGTCCTCCCCCCACAGTGAACACTGAAGCTTTCTTT.

The J gene is TRBJ2-3, the V gene TRBV28; a weak D match, TRBD1 (5 bases). Germline CDR1 MDHEN, CDR2 SYDVKM. Trimming shortened V by 10 bases and J by 2 bases, and 7 bases separated the two germline ends. The CDR3 consists of 11 residues. The CDR3 is CATGFTDTQYF. CDR3 sequence (DNA): TGTGCCACAGGGTTCACAGATACGCAGTATTTT.

This chain connects TRBV10-3 to TRBJ1-4; the D gene is possibly TRBD1 (5 bases). This CDR3 is 15 amino acids long. Between the trimmed V and J ends, which lost 10 bases and 0 bases, there was a span of 15 bases. Germline CDR1 reads ENHRY; CDR2 reads SYGVKD. The CDR3 is CATSGYGTTNEKLFF. The CDR3 coding sequence is TGTGCCACCTCAGGGTATGGGACAACTAATGAAAAACTGTTTTTT.

This chain uses TRBV6-5 with TRBJ2-3, with 7 positions matching TRBD2. The CDR3 is 16 residues long. V was pared by 2 bases and J by 3 bases, with 8 bases of the junction left unmatched. CDR1 is MNHEY and CDR2 is SVGAGI in the germline V gene. The CDR3 is CASSYGGRAGTDTQYF. In DNA form, the CDR3 reads TGTGCCAGCAGTTACGGGGGACGAGCGGGAACAGATACGCAGTATTTT.

J is TRBJ2-7 and V is TRBV6-1, with 7 bases identical to TRBD2. Germline CDR1 MNHNS, CDR2 SASEGT. After removal of 3 bases from V and 9 bases from J, the junction contained 14 bases not matched to a gene. The CDR3 extends over 15 amino acids. Written as DNA, the CDR3 is TGTGCCAGCAGTGACGGTCGCGGGAGCGGCCGATGGCAGTACTTC. As protein: CASSDGRGSGRWQYF.

This clone was counted only a few times. The rearrangement joins TRBV11-3 to TRBJ2-7; a weak D match, TRBD2 (6 bases). Per the germline V gene, CDR1 is SGHNT and CDR2 is YENEEA. CDR3 size: 14 residues. The V end was cut by 1 base, the J end by 3 bases, with 10 bases between. Written as DNA, the CDR3 is TGTGCCAGCAGCTTAGGCGGGGTCCTCTACGAGCAGTACTTC. Amino acid sequence: CASSLGGVLYEQYF.

The chain combines TRBV4-3 with TRBJ2-1; 8 nucleotides align to TRBD1. Germline values: CDR1 LGHNA, CDR2 YSLEER. The CDR3 has 15 amino acids. The J segment lost 7 bases and the V segment lost 4 bases, leaving 9 bases of the junction unmatched. The chain's CDR3 is CASSLRQGTGNEQFF. CDR3 DNA sequence: TGCGCCAGCAGCCTTCGACAGGGGACAGGTAATGAGCAGTTCTTC.

The gene calls are TRBV18 and TRBJ1-4; tentative D call: TRBD1 (6 bases). The CDR3 spans 15 residues. V was trimmed by 0 bases and J by 8 bases, leaving 13 bases between them. Germline V gene data show CDR1 as KGHSH and CDR2 as LQKENI. Written as DNA, the CDR3 is TGTGCCAGCTCACCACCGGGGCAGGGGTCCGAAAAACTGTTTTTT. This encodes CASSPPGQGSEKLFF.

This sequence joins TRBV28 and TRBJ2-1, with 12 bases fitting TRBD1. Per germline, CDR1 MDHEN and CDR2 SYDVKM. This CDR3 contains 15 residues. V dropped 5 bases and J dropped 9; count of bases not matched to a gene: 8. This CDR3 reads CASSPGQGAHVEQFF. Here the CDR3 DNA reads TGTGCCAGCAGTCCGGGACAGGGGGCCCACGTTGAGCAGTTCTTC. The complete variable domain, with remaining parts taken from reference TRBV28 and TRBJ2-1, reads DVKVTQSSRYLVKRTGEKVFLECVQDMDHENMFWYRQDPGLGLRLIYFSYDVKMKEKGDIPEGYSVSREKKERFSLILESASTNQTSMYLCASSPGQGAHVEQFFGPGTRLTVL.

The V gene is TRBV9, the J gene TRBJ1-6, with no clear D. The ends were cut back, 0 bases at V and 7 bases at J, with 8 bases in the middle. CDR1 and CDR2 from the germline V gene are SGDLS and YYNGEE. This CDR3 spans 14 amino acids. CDR3 residues: CASSVGSQNSPLHF. As DNA, the CDR3 is TGTGCCAGCAGCGTAGGGAGCCAGAATTCACCCCTCCACTTT.

V is TRBV28 and J is TRBJ1-5; the D is unclear. CDR1 is MDHEN and CDR2 is SYDVKM in the germline V gene. The CDR3 is made up of 15 amino acids. Trimming took 4 bases from V and 5 from J, leaving 15 bases between them. The CDR3 reads CASSSLSGEDQPQHF. Here the CDR3 DNA reads TGTGCCAGCAGTTCCCTGTCCGGAGAGGATCAGCCCCAGCATTTT. The full variable domain, with the rest looked up from reference TRBV28 and TRBJ1-5, is DVKVTQSSRYLVKRTGEKVFLECVQDMDHENMFWYRQDPGLGLRLIYFSYDVKMKEKGDIPEGYSVSREKKERFSLILESASTNQTSMYLCASSSLSGEDQPQHFGDGTRLSIL.

The V and J genes are TRBV4-3 and TRBJ1-4, with D maybe TRBD1 (5 bases). The ends were cut back, 1 base at V and 7 bases at J, with 13 bases in the middle. The CDR3 runs to 15 residues. In germline, CDR1 is LGHNA, CDR2 YSLEER. The CDR3 region has the DNA TGCGCCAGCAGCCAAGGGGGGGTAGGCTCTGAAAAACTGTTTTTT. It translates to CASSQGGVGSEKLFF.

The chain recombines TRBV2 with TRBJ1-2; no clear D gene. Looked up from germline, CDR1 is SNHLY and CDR2 is FYNNEI. With 10 bases removed from V and 6 bases from J, the gap between germline ends came to 18 bases. The CDR3 totals 13 residues. The CDR3 here is CATCLQRFDGYTF. The CDR3 coding sequence is TGTGCCACCTGCCTCCAGCGGTTCGATGGCTACACCTTC.

This chain joins TRBV3-1 (or the pseudogene TRBV3-2) and TRBJ2-1; tentatively, D is TRBD1 (6 bases). The CDR3 contains 14 residues. Trimming shortened V by 3 bases and J by 5 bases, and 11 bases separated the two germline ends. Germline-derived CDR1 and CDR2 are LGHDT and YNNKEL (reference sequence). The CDR3 DNA follows: TGTGCCAGCAGCCAGCAGGGGTTGCACAATGAGCAGTTCTTC. Its protein product is CASSQQGLHNEQFF.

The chain carries TRBV11-1 and TRBJ1-1; maybe TRBD1 (6 bases). The CDR3 has 15 amino acids. CDR1 and CDR2 (germline): SGHAT, FQDESV (reference sequence). V gave up 5 bases and J gave up 5 bases, with 18 bases separating them. The CDR3 region has the DNA TGTGCCAGCAGCGACTCGGCACAGGGAAAGACTGAAGCTTTCTTT. It translates to CASSDSAQGKTEAFF.

The sample holds one count of this clone. V gene TRBV7-9 combines with J gene TRBJ1-1; D not certain. CDR3 length: 13 residues. Trimming shortened V by 4 bases and J by 5 bases, and 11 bases separated the two germline ends. Germline loops: CDR1 SEHNR, CDR2 FQNEAQ (reference sequence). The CDR3 nucleotides are TGTGCCAGCAGCTCCACTCGAGGGACTGAAGCTTTCTTT. This translates into CASSSTRGTEAFF.

The DNA for the CDR3 is TGTGCCATCATTACAGGAGACCCCTCTGGAAACACCATATATTTT. Translating gives CAIITGDPSGNTIYF. The chain employs TRBV10-3 and TRBJ1-3; maybe TRBD1 (5 bases). Trimming cost V 7 bases and J 0 bases, with 13 bases left between them. The CDR3 length is 15 residues. CDR1 is ENHRY and CDR2 is SYGVKD in the germline V gene.